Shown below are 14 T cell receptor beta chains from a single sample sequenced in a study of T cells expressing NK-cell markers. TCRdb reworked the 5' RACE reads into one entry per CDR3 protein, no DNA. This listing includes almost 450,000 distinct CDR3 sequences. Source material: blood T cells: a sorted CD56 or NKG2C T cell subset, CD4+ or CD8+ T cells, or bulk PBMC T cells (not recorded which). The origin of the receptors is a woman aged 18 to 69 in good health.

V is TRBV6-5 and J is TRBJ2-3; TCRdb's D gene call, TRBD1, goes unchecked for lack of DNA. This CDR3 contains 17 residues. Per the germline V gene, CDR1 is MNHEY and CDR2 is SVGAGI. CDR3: CASSYSTAGAPTDTQYF.

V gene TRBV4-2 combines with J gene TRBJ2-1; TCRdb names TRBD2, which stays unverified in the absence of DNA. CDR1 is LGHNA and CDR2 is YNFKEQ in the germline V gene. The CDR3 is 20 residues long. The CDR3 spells CASSQGGLAGRRGVGNEQFF.

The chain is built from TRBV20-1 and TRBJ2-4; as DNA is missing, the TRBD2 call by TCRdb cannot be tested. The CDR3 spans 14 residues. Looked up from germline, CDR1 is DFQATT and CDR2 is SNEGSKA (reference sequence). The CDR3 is CSASQGQAKNIQYF.

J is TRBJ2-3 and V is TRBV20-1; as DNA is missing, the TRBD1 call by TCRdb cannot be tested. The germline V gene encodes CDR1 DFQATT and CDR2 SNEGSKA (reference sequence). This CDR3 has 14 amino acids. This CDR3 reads CSARGGQGTDTQYF.

The chain's CDR3 is CASSLARRLAGDDNEQFF. V usage is TRBV7-2 and J usage is TRBJ2-1; the D call from TCRdb, TRBD2, cannot be confirmed without DNA. The CDR3 consists of 18 residues. The germline CDR1 and CDR2 sequences are SGHTA and FQGNSA.

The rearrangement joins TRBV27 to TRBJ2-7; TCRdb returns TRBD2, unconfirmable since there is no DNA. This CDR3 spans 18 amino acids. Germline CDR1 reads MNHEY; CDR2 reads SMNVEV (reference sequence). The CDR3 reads CASSQGLAGGLPTYEQYF.

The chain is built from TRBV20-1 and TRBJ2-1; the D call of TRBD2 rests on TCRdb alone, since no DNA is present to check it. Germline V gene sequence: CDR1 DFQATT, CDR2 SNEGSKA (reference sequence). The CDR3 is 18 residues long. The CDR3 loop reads CSARGRTSDNRYYNEQFF.

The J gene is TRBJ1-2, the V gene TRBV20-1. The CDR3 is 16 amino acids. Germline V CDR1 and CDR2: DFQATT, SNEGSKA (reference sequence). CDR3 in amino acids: CSASHSEGALPYGYTF.

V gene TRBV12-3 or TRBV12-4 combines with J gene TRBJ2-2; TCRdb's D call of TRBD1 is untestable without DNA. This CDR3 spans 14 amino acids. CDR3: CASTTLRETGELFF.

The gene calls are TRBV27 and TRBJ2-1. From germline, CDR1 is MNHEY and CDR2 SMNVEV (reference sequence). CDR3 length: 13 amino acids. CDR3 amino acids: CASSLNSNNEQFF.

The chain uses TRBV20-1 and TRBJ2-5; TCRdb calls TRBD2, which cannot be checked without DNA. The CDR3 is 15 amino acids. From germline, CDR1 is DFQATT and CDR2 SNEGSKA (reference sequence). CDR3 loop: CSARAQAGGQETQYF.

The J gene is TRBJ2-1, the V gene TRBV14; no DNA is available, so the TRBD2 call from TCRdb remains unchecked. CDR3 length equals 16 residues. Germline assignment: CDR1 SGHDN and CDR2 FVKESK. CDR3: CASSQDYTRVRDEQFF.

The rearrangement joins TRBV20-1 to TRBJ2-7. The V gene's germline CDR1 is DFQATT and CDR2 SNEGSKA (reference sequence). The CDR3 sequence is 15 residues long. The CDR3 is CSARDPTGGLYEQYF.

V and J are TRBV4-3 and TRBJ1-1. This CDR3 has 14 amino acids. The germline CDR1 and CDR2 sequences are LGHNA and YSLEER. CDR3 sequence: CASSHTTENTEAFF.